The 30 T cell receptor beta chains listed next were all sequenced from one sample in a study of CD8 T cells in Susac syndrome. About 0.5 to 1 ug RNA was reverse transcribed with random hexamers. TCRdb reprocessed the immunoSEQ multiplex PCR reads via MiXCR and lists one record per CDR3 protein. This sample carries some 300,000 distinct CDR3 sequences, 75% to 90% of them seen once, and the ten largest clones take less than 0.2%. Sequencing was done on a sample of CD8+ T cells from PBMCs. The origin of the receptors is a human donor with multiple sclerosis.

This chain joins TRBV6-2 or TRBV6-3 and TRBJ1-2, with 8 nucleotides matching TRBD1. Germline V lookup: CDR1 MNHEY, CDR2 SVGEGT. Unmatched junction bases numbered 7, after V lost 7 bases and J lost 6 bases. The CDR3 is made up of 13 amino acids. The CDR3 nucleotides read TGTGCCAGCATAGGACAGGGTCCGGATGGCTACACCTTC. It specifies CASIGQGPDGYTF.

The V gene is TRBV27, the J gene TRBJ2-5; D unresolved. Trimming pared 0 bases from V and 0 bases from J, leaving 8 bases between. From germline, CDR1 is MNHEY and CDR2 SMNVEV (reference sequence). The CDR3 extends over 15 amino acids. The CDR3 sequence: CASSLSAWNQETQYF. As DNA, the CDR3 is TGTGCCAGCAGTTTATCGGCCTGGAACCAAGAGACCCAGTACTTC.

This rearrangement joins TRBV30 to TRBJ2-7; 7 positions agree with TRBD1. Germline CDR1 is GTSNPN and CDR2 is SVGIG (reference sequence). The CDR3 is 15 residues long. V dropped 0 bases and J dropped 8; count of bases not matched to a gene: 13. The CDR3 spells CAWSVRGQSTTQQYF. CDR3 nucleotide sequence: TGTGCCTGGAGTGTAAGGGGACAGAGTACTACGCAGCAGTACTTC.

The chain carries TRBV5-4 and TRBJ1-6; D might be TRBD1 (5 bases). CDR1 and CDR2 (germline): SGHNT, YYREEE (reference sequence). Between the trimmed V and J ends, which lost 0 bases and 13 bases, there was a span of 8 bases. This CDR3 comprises 12 residues. The CDR3 sequence is CASSLGDPPLHF. The CDR3 DNA reads as TGTGCCAGCAGCTTGGGGGACCCGCCCCTCCACTTT.

As regards this clonotype: At one end, the junction sequence differs from germline, possibly due to a read error. V gene TRBV12-3 or TRBV12-4 combines with J gene TRBJ2-1; 9 bases match TRBD1. The CDR3 runs 15 residues. The CDR3 here is CASNLWDRDRDEQFF. As DNA, the CDR3 is TGTGCCAGCAATTTATGGGACAGGGATCGCGATGAGCAGTTCTTC.

The rearrangement links TRBV10-3 to TRBJ2-1, with 7 bases fitting TRBD2. CDR1 is ENHRY, CDR2 SYGVKD, per germline. The CDR3 is 14 residues long. Trimming took 10 bases from V and 5 from J; bases not matched to a gene: 11. CDR3 DNA: TGTGCCACCTTGCCCGGGACTACAAACAATGAGCAGTTCTTC. It translates to CATLPGTTNNEQFF.

This clonotype has only a few counts. For the CDR3, the DNA is TGTGCCTTGCGGGGTAGCGGGAGTCTCTCCTACGAGCAGTACTTC. It encodes CALRGSGSLSYEQYF. The chain has TRBV30 and TRBJ2-7; TRBD2 matches at 9 bases. The CDR3 is made up of 15 amino acids. Germline V gene sequence: CDR1 GTSNPN, CDR2 SVGIG (reference sequence). The trim removed 7 bases at V and 0 bases at J, leaving 10 bases unmatched.

The rearrangement links TRBV9 to TRBJ2-5; D assignment may be TRBD1 or TRBD2 (5 bases each). Between the trimmed V and J ends, which lost 4 bases and 4 bases, there was a span of 23 bases. The CDR3 runs 17 residues. The germline gives CDR1 SGDLS, CDR2 YYNGEE. CDR3 protein: CASSPRDPHPQPETQYF. DNA of the CDR3: TGTGCCAGCAGCCCTCGGGACCCCCATCCACAGCCAGAGACCCAGTACTTC. Full variable domain (outside the CDR3, taken from reference TRBV9 and TRBJ2-5): DSGVTQTPKHLITATGQRVTLRCSPRSGDLSVYWYQQSLDQGLQFLIQYYNGEERAKGNILERFSAQQFPDLHSELNLSSLELGDSALYFCASSPRDPHPQPETQYFGPGTRLLVL.

In this sample, this clonotype turned up a few times. The chain uses TRBV15 and TRBJ2-7; tentatively, D is TRBD2 (5 bases). Per germline, CDR1 LNHNV and CDR2 YYDKDF (reference sequence). CDR3 length equals 16 residues. Deletions cut 2 bases from V and 0 bases from J, with 14 bases between. Here the CDR3 reads CATSRLQTGSSYEQYF. In DNA form, the CDR3 reads TGTGCCACCAGCAGATTACAAACTGGGAGCTCCTACGAGCAGTACTTC.

This clonotype was recorded once. The chain carries TRBV11-2 and TRBJ1-2; no clear D gene. The V end was cut by 7 bases, the J end by 7 bases, with 10 bases between. Per the germline V gene, CDR1 is SGHAT and CDR2 is FQNNGV. The CDR3 totals 11 residues. CDR3 coding DNA: TGTGCCAGCACGTATTCGGGTGGCTACACCTTC. Translation: CASTYSGGYTF.

The V and J genes are TRBV12-3 or TRBV12-4 and TRBJ2-7; D is uncertain. The CDR3 loop spans 12 amino acids. Trimming took 7 bases from V and 5 from J, leaving 12 bases between them. The CDR3 DNA is TGTGCCAGCACCCCGGGTGGGGACGAGCAGTACTTC. Translating it yields CASTPGGDEQYF.

This clonotype was counted a single time. CDR3 region: CASSLGRSSQETQYF. The CDR3 nucleotides are TGTGCCAGCAGCTTGGGGAGGAGTTCACAAGAGACCCAGTACTTC. The V call is TRBV11-2, the J call TRBJ2-5; D is possibly TRBD2 (6 bases). The CDR3 length is 15 residues. CDR1 and CDR2 (germline): SGHAT, FQNNGV. V gave up 3 bases and J gave up 2 bases, with 13 bases separating them.

The chain uses TRBV27 and TRBJ2-2; 8 bases line up with TRBD2. Trimming took 5 bases from V and 3 from J; bases not matched to a gene: 8. This CDR3 is built from 16 residues. Germline V gene data show CDR1 as MNHEY and CDR2 as SMNVEV (reference sequence). CDR3 nucleotide sequence: TGTGCCAGCAGTCCCGATAGCGGGGTTTACACCGGGGAGCTGTTTTTT. Encoded protein: CASSPDSGVYTGELFF.

This clonotype came up a few times. The J gene is TRBJ1-1, the V gene TRBV29-1; the D is unclear. The CDR3 has 10 residues. V was cut by 4 bases and J by 1 base, with 1 base left in between. Germline V gene lookup returns CDR1 SQVTM and CDR2 ANQGSEA. This CDR3 is CSVGNTEAFF. CDR3 bases: TGCAGCGTTGGGAACACTGAAGCTTTCTTT.

The chain recombines TRBV7-9 with TRBJ2-2, with 7 bases that match TRBD1. The CDR3 length is 16 residues. Per germline, CDR1 SEHNR and CDR2 FQNEAQ (reference sequence). The trim removed 5 bases at V and 5 bases at J, leaving 11 bases unmatched. The DNA of the CDR3 is TGTGCCAGCAGCCCCACCGGGACAGTACGAACCGGGGAGCTGTTTTTT. Its translation is CASSPTGTVRTGELFF.

V and J are TRBV5-6 and TRBJ2-5; 9 bases are a match to TRBD1. The CDR3 covers 15 residues. With V trimmed by 4 bases and J by 0 bases, 4 bases remained unmatched. The germline CDR1 and CDR2 sequences are SGHDT and YYEEEE. CDR3 sequence reads: CASSLGTGYQETQYF. The CDR3 DNA follows: TGTGCCAGCAGCCTCGGGACAGGGTACCAAGAGACCCAGTACTTC.

In this sample, this clonotype turned up once. V is TRBV19 and J is TRBJ2-3, with no clear D. Germline V gene sequence: CDR1 LNHDA, CDR2 SQIVND (reference sequence). V was clipped by 1 base and J by 1 base, with 6 bases between them. The CDR3 totals 14 residues. This CDR3 reads CASSIGGRTDTQYF. The CDR3 region has the DNA TGTGCCAGTAGTATAGGCGGACGCACAGATACGCAGTATTTT. The whole variable domain, remainder taken from reference TRBV19 and TRBJ2-3, is DGGITQSPKYLFRKEGQNVTLSCEQNLNHDAMYWYRQDPGQGLRLIYYSQIVNDFQKGDIAEGYSVSREKKESFPLTVTSAQKNPTAFYLCASSIGGRTDTQYFGPGTRLTVL.

This clonotype is a singleton in its sample. The chain couples TRBV2 to TRBJ2-6; D gene uncertain. Per the germline V gene, CDR1 is SNHLY and CDR2 is FYNNEI. The CDR3 sequence is 15 residues long. With 6 bases removed from V and 2 bases from J, the gap between germline ends came to 11 bases. The CDR3 bases are TGTGCCAGCAGCGGAAACGGGCCTGGGGCCAACGTCCTGACTTTC. Its translation is CASSGNGPGANVLTF.

The V call is TRBV4-1, the J call TRBJ1-1, with 9 positions matching TRBD1. The length of the CDR3 is 15 residues. CDR1 MGHRA and CDR2 YSYEKL come from the germline V gene. With V trimmed by 0 bases and J by 8 bases, 7 bases remained unmatched. CDR3 amino acids: CASSQDSTGGGEAFF. Written as DNA, the CDR3 is TGCGCCAGCAGCCAAGATTCGACAGGGGGAGGCGAAGCTTTCTTT.

The J gene is TRBJ2-1, the V gene TRBV7-2; TRBD2 aligns across 9 bases. Looked up from germline, CDR1 is SGHTA and CDR2 is FQGNSA. This CDR3 comprises 14 residues. V was clipped by 7 bases and J by 7 bases; unmatched bases: 8. In DNA form, the CDR3 reads TGTGCCAGCACCCCAAGGCTAGCGGGAAATGAGCAGTTCTTC. This gives the protein CASTPRLAGNEQFF.

The genes are TRBV30 and TRBJ2-1, with D perhaps matching TRBD2 (6 bases). CDR3 size: 17 residues. The V gene's germline CDR1 is GTSNPN and CDR2 SVGIG (reference sequence). Trimming stripped 2 bases from V and 0 bases from J, with 17 bases between. CDR3 region: CAWSSTSAGFSYNEQFF. The DNA of the CDR3 is TGTGCCTGGAGTAGTACGTCGGCGGGATTCTCCTACAATGAGCAGTTCTTC.

The V and J genes are TRBV20-1 and TRBJ2-5, with D possibly being TRBD2 (6 bases). The CDR3 sequence is 13 residues long. V was trimmed by 6 bases and J by 1 base, leaving 12 bases between them. The germline gives CDR1 DFQATT, CDR2 SNEGSKA (reference sequence). The CDR3 region is CSAPRDSQETQYF. The CDR3, as DNA: TGCAGTGCGCCGCGGGACTCCCAAGAGACCCAGTACTTC.

The chain is built from TRBV30 and TRBJ1-1; the match to TRBD1 covers 10 bases. This CDR3 is 17 amino acids long. Germline trimming cut 5 bases from V and 3 bases from J; bases unmatched to any gene: 15. Germline-derived CDR1 and CDR2 are GTSNPN and SVGIG (reference sequence). The CDR3 DNA reads TGTGCCTGGGAGATGGGAGGGACAGGGGTCTTTTACACTGAAGCTTTCTTT. Amino acid sequence: CAWEMGGTGVFYTEAFF.

The rearrangement uses TRBV5-5 and TRBJ2-7; no firm D call. With 6 bases removed from V and 5 bases from J, the gap between germline ends came to 18 bases. The CDR3 covers 14 residues. CDR1 and CDR2 (germline): SGHKS, YYEKEE (reference sequence). CDR3 protein: CASTPGVFGNEQYF. CDR3 bases: TGTGCCAGCACCCCGGGTGTTTTTGGGAACGAGCAGTACTTC.

This chain links TRBV30 with TRBJ2-2; D remains ambiguous. Germline lookup yields CDR1 GTSNPN and CDR2 SVGIG (reference sequence). The CDR3 consists of 13 residues. Trimming took 0 bases from V and 4 from J, leaving 6 bases between them. CDR3: CAWSVLGTGELFF. Here the CDR3 DNA reads TGTGCCTGGAGTGTACTCGGCACCGGGGAGCTGTTTTTT.

This sequence joins TRBV28 and TRBJ2-7; 7 bases fit TRBD1. With V trimmed by 5 bases and J by 6 bases, 10 bases remained unmatched. The germline gives CDR1 MDHEN, CDR2 SYDVKM. This CDR3 comprises 14 residues. The CDR3 sequence: CASSAQNYRGEQYF. CDR3 nucleotide sequence: TGTGCCAGCAGTGCCCAGAACTACAGGGGCGAGCAGTACTTC.

V usage is TRBV20-1 and J usage is TRBJ2-1, with TRBD1 matching 9 bases. The CDR3 is made up of 15 amino acids. Germline loops: CDR1 DFQATT, CDR2 SNEGSKA (reference sequence). Trimming at V came to 6 bases and at J to 3 bases, leaving 9 bases not matched to a gene. Written as DNA, the CDR3 is TGCAGTGCATCACTTGACAGGGGGATCTACAATGAGCAGTTCTTC. This sequence encodes CSASLDRGIYNEQFF.

This sequence joins TRBV20-1 and TRBJ2-7; the match to TRBD1 covers 7 bases. CDR1 is DFQATT, CDR2 SNEGSKA, per germline (reference sequence). V shed 4 bases and J 4 bases; nucleotides not matched to a gene: 7. The CDR3 spans 13 residues. DNA for the CDR3: TGCAGTGCTAAGACAGGGTCGATTTACGAGCAGTACTTC. This gives the protein CSAKTGSIYEQYF.

The CDR3 here is CASTRGNQPQHF. The CDR3 nucleotides read TGTGCCAGCACCCGGGGCAATCAGCCCCAGCATTTT. The chain joins TRBV28 to TRBJ1-5; D is uncertain. The germline gives CDR1 MDHEN, CDR2 SYDVKM. This CDR3 has 12 amino acids. The V end lost 7 bases, the J end lost 2 bases, and 6 bases lay between the germline ends.

This clonotype was observed a single time. The rearrangement links TRBV9 to TRBJ2-5; D may be TRBD1 (5 bases). CDR1 is SGDLS, CDR2 YYNGEE, per germline. The CDR3 is 14 residues long. V was shortened by 0 bases and J by 9 bases, with 15 bases between the two germline ends. The CDR3 sequence: CASSVAPYLGAQYF. For the CDR3, the DNA is TGTGCCAGCAGCGTAGCCCCTTACCTAGGGGCCCAGTACTTC.